This T cell receptor (beta chain) was recorded in a study of T-cell reconstitution after alpha-beta-depleted transplantation in children. The CDR3 sequence is 12 residues long. The germline CDR1 and CDR2 sequences are LGHDT and YNNKEL (reference sequence). V lost 7 bases, J lost 9 bases, and 14 bases lay in between. This clonotype was detected many times. Preparation of the TCRbeta library involved a method that used unique molecular identifiers. TCRdb independently ran MiXCR on the PCR reads; one entry per CDR3 protein. The sample has 100,000 to 120,000 distinct CDR3 sequences, approximately 10% seen once; the top ten hold around 8.2%.

This sample comprised PBMCs from the stem cell graft donor, obtained from the stem cell graft. This TCR derives from a human donor who donated a stem cell graft to a child with acute lymphoblastic leukemia. This chain uses TRBV3-1 with TRBJ2-3; D may match TRBD1 or TRBD2 (5 bases each). As DNA, the CDR3 is TGTGCCAGCACCCCTGGGGGAGCAACGCAGTATTTT. This codes for CASTPGGATQYF.